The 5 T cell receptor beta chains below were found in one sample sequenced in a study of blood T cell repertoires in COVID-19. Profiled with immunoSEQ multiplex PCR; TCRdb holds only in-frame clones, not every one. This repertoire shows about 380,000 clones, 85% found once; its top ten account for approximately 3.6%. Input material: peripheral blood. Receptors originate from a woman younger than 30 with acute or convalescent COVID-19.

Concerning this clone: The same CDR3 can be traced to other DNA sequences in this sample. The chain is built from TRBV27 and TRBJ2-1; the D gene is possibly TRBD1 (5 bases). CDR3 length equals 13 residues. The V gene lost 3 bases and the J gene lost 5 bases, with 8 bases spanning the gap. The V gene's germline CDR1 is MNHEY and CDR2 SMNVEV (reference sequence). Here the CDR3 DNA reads TGTGCCAGCAGTTTCGACAGTAACAATGAGCAGTTCTTC. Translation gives CASSFDSNNEQFF.

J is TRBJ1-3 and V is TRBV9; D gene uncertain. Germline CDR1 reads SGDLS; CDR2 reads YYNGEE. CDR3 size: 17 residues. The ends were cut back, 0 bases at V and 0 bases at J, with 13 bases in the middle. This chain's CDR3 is CASSVEGSQASGNTIYF. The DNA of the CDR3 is TGTGCCAGCAGCGTAGAAGGCAGCCAGGCCTCTGGAAACACCATATATTTT.

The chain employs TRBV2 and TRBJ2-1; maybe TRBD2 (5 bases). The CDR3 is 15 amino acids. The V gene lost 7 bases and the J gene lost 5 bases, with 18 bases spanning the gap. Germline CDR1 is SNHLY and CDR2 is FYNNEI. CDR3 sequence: CASKTYAGGDNEQFF. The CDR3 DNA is TGTGCCAGCAAAACCTATGCCGGAGGCGACAATGAGCAGTTCTTC.

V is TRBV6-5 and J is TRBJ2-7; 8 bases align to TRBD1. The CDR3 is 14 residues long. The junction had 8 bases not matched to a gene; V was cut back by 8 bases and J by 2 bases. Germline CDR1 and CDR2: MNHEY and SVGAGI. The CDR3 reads CASGRTGRTYEQYF. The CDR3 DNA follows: TGTGCCAGCGGGAGGACAGGGCGCACCTACGAGCAGTACTTC.

The DNA of the CDR3 is TGCGCCAGCATTCGACAACCGGGACAGGGATTATCAAATCAGCCCCAGCATTTT. Its translation: CASIRQPGQGLSNQPQHF. The gene calls are TRBV10-2 and TRBJ1-5; 9 bases line up with TRBD1. This CDR3 is built from 18 residues. Germline V CDR1 and CDR2: WSHSY, SAAADI. The trim removed 7 bases at V and 4 bases at J, leaving 17 bases unmatched.